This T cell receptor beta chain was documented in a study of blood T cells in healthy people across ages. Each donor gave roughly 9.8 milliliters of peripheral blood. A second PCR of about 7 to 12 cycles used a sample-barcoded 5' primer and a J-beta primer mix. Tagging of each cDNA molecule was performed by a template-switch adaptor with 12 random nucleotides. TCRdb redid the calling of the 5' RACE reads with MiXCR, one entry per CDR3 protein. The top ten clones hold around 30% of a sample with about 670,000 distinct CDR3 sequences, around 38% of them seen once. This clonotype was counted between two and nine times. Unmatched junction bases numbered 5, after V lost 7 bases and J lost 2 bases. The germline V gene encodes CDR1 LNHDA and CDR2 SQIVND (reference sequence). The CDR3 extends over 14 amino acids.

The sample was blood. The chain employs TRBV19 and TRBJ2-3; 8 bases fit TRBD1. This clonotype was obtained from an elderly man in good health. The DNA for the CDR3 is TGTGCCAGTATGAAGCAGGGGGCCACAGATACGCAGTATTTT. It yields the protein CASMKQGATDTQYF.